The entry below describes one T cell receptor beta chain. The missing CDR3 end, 3 residues past where the read stops, is filled in from the germline J gene. The data originate from a study of T cells in women clearing cervical HPV infection. Here immunoSEQ multiplex PCR was the method, and the copy in TCRdb shows in-frame clones only, minus some. The sample data list roughly 40,000 clones. Germline values: CDR1 DFQATT, CDR2 SNEGSKA (reference sequence). J gave up 5 bases and V 1 base, and 10 bases lay outside the gene matches. The CDR3 consists of 16 residues. The sample was blood buffy coat. The sequence was obtained from a woman between 18 and 70 years old with a cervical HPV16 infection that either progressed to CIN3+ or cleared (not recorded which). This chain uses TRBV20-1 with TRBJ2-2; 7 nucleotides agree with TRBD2. The CDR3 here is CSARVRGVGWTGELFF. The part of the CDR3 DNA that was read is TGCAGTGCTAGAGTTCGGGGGGTGGGATGGACCGGGGAG.